This TCR beta chain derives from a study of cytomegalovirus exposure and HLA in healthy donors. Primers for the PCR totalled 60 Vbeta and 13 Jbeta. Assay: immunoSEQ multiplex PCR; the TCRdb copy retains only in-frame clones and omits some. The sample records 300,000 or so clones, roughly 86% being singletons. V lost 4 bases and J lost 1; bases outside the gene matches: 5. From germline, CDR1 is MNHEY and CDR2 SMNVEV (reference sequence). CDR3 length equals 16 residues. Input material: PBMCs. This TCR was sampled from a woman aged 40 to 55 in good health and CMV-seropositive. The chain carries TRBV27 and TRBJ1-5, with 9 nucleotides matching TRBD1. The CDR3 region has the DNA TGTGCCAGCAGTTATAGGACAGGGGCCAGCAATCAGCCCCAGCATTTT. Translation: CASSYRTGASNQPQHF.